This is a list of T cell receptor beta chains from one sample in a study of cytomegalovirus exposure and HLA in healthy donors. The data were produced by immunoSEQ multiplex PCR, yet TCRdb's version contains in-frame clones alone and is incomplete. This table has approximately 280,000 clones, roughly 88% appearing once. The sample was PBMCs. These receptors were collected from a woman aged 18-30 years in good health and CMV-seronegative. Both conserved end residues are part of each CDR3. The D gene is left open where the match is weak. Not all rows give a size; the values are once, few, many and, for expanded clones, a class.

clone_size j_call d_call v_call cdr3_aa
. TRBJ2-1 TRBD1 TRBV19 CASRQTGVGNEQFF
. TRBJ1-3 . TRBV6-5 CASTWGRGNTIYF
. TRBJ2-7 TRBD2 TRBV30 CAWRLTSGLTYEQYF
. TRBJ2-1 TRBD2 TRBV7-9 CASSGAETSDNEQFF
. TRBJ2-1 TRBD1 TRBV27 CASSQGAIYNEQFF
. TRBJ2-3 TRBD1 TRBV5-8 CASSSGQGAMIDTQYF
. TRBJ1-5 . TRBV28 CASSLSPGDYSNQPQHF
. TRBJ1-2 . TRBV19 CASSKQANYGYTF
. TRBJ1-2 . TRBV19 CASTPDSYGYTF
. TRBJ2-1 TRBD2 TRBV18 CASSDRVGLAVNNEQFF
once TRBJ2-7 . TRBV18 CASSRIQRQSSYEQYF
. TRBJ1-2 TRBD1 TRBV28 CASDRTGNYGYTF
. TRBJ1-2 . TRBV6-5 CASSWNPGVGYTF
once TRBJ2-7 TRBD1 TRBV5-5 CASTPGQVTYEQYF
. TRBJ2-2 . TRBV18 CASSPPTLDSSRGELFF
. TRBJ2-2 . TRBV28 CASSYGTGELFF
. TRBJ1-1 . TRBV28 CASSFGRGTNTEAFF
. TRBJ1-2 TRBD1 TRBV29-1 CSVVPGQGTGYGYTF
. TRBJ2-7 TRBD2 TRBV7-8 CASSLATGLVAYEQYF
. TRBJ2-7 TRBD2 TRBV30 CAWSVLVGLAGDEQYF
. TRBJ2-3 TRBD2 TRBV27 CASSLLGSGRAQDTQYF
. TRBJ2-3 . TRBV5-1 CASSRPGPPTDTQYF
. TRBJ2-7 . TRBV7-8 CASRPDRSVSLSYEQYF
. TRBJ2-2 . TRBV28 CASSLSVIGELFF
. TRBJ1-5 TRBD1 TRBV18 CASSSLPPKTTGVIQPQHF
. TRBJ2-5 TRBD2 TRBV9 CASSVFSSGRAGSETQYF